This entry lists 16 T cell receptor beta chains sequenced from one sample in a study of CD8 T cells in ankylosing spondylitis. Study findings and constraints: Within ankylosing spondylitis blood, a TCR beta motif made up of several highly homologous variants appeared to be characteristic.

TCRdb reprocessed the 5' RACE reads via MiXCR and lists one record per CDR3 protein. The sample yields around 390,000 distinct CDR3 sequences, approximately 20% seen once. No cognate antigen is known for these TCRs. The specimen was blood, either unsorted or a sorted T cell fraction (not recorded which). These receptors were collected from a male donor with ankylosing spondylitis.

The J gene is TRBJ2-1, the V gene TRBV11-2, with 9 bases lining up with TRBD2. The germline CDR1 and CDR2 sequences are SGHAT and FQNNGV. The CDR3 runs to 18 residues. The junction had 23 bases not matched to a gene; V was cut back by 5 bases and J by 12 bases. The CDR3 sequence: CASSLQPPAAGGRDLQFF. The CDR3 DNA follows: TGTGCCAGCAGCCTACAACCCCCCGCAGCGGGAGGCCGGGACCTGCAGTTCTTC.

This clonotype was counted only a few times. This chain uses TRBV2 with TRBJ1-1; unclear D gene. Trimming removed 6 bases from V and 0 bases from J, with 20 bases in between. Germline CDR1 and CDR2: SNHLY and FYNNEI. The CDR3 is 17 amino acids. The CDR3 DNA follows: TGTGCCAGCAGCGACGGGCCTAGGGTTTACTTGAACACTGAAGCTTTCTTT. Residues: CASSDGPRVYLNTEAFF.

The J gene is TRBJ1-5, the V gene TRBV28; no reliable D call. Trimming shortened V by 8 bases and J by 5 bases, and 19 bases separated the two germline ends. The CDR3 has 15 amino acids. Germline CDR1 and CDR2: MDHEN and SYDVKM. The DNA for the CDR3 is TGTGCCAGCGGCTCGGTGGGTCCCGGGGATCAGCCCCAGCATTTT. Encoded protein: CASGSVGPGDQPQHF.

The chain combines TRBV12-5 with TRBJ2-3, with TRBD1 identical over 7 bases. V was clipped by 7 bases and J by 1 base; unmatched bases: 8. Germline V gene data show CDR1 as LGHNT and CDR2 as FRNRAP. This CDR3 is built from 15 residues. CDR3 loop: CASVPDRPCTDTQYF. The CDR3 nucleotides are TGTGCTAGTGTCCCGGACAGGCCATGCACAGATACGCAGTATTTT.

In its sample, this clonotype was seen a few times. The chain couples TRBV18 to TRBJ2-1; unclear D gene. CDR1 KGHSH and CDR2 LQKENI come from the germline V gene. This CDR3 spans 15 amino acids. Trimming cost V 2 bases and J 3 bases, with 11 bases left between them. In DNA, the CDR3 is TGTGCCAGCTCACCAGCGCCCCAAAACTACAATGAGCAGTTCTTC. Its translation: CASSPAPQNYNEQFF.

This clonotype was counted at least ten times. V and J are TRBV29-1 and TRBJ2-3; D may be TRBD1 (5 bases). CDR1 SQVTM and CDR2 ANQGSEA come from the germline V gene. The CDR3 runs 11 residues. Trimming pared 7 bases from V and 3 bases from J, leaving 8 bases between. The CDR3 nucleotides read TGCAGCGGGTACAGGACAGATACGCAGTATTTT. It translates to CSGYRTDTQYF.

This clonotype occurred a few times. The chain recombines TRBV12-3 or TRBV12-4 with TRBJ1-5; no firm D call. Trimming pared 4 bases from V and 0 bases from J, leaving 13 bases between. The CDR3 extends over 16 amino acids. CDR3 nucleotide sequence: TGTGCCAGCAGTTCGGGCACCTCTTATAGCAATCAGCCCCAGCATTTT. Translating gives CASSSGTSYSNQPQHF.

V usage is TRBV4-1 and J usage is TRBJ2-1; TRBD2 matches 9 bases. CDR3 length equals 16 residues. Germline loops: CDR1 MGHRA, CDR2 YSYEKL. The ends lost 1 base at V and 9 bases at J; junction bases unmatched: 10. The CDR3 loop reads CASSQAAIAGVSEQFF. CDR3 in DNA: TGCGCCAGCAGCCAAGCAGCGATAGCGGGAGTAAGTGAGCAGTTCTTC.

The V and J genes are TRBV27 and TRBJ2-3, with TRBD2 matching 7 bases. The trim removed 6 bases at V and 6 bases at J, leaving 3 bases unmatched. CDR3 length: 12 amino acids. The germline gives CDR1 MNHEY, CDR2 SMNVEV (reference sequence). The CDR3 sequence: CASRPGRDTQYF. Written as DNA, the CDR3 is TGTGCCAGCAGGCCCGGGAGGGATACGCAGTATTTT.

The table lists this clonotype with a few counts. The CDR3, as DNA: TGCAGCGTTGACCGAGGGGCCGGGGAGCTGTTTTTT. Its protein is CSVDRGAGELFF. V is TRBV29-1 and J is TRBJ2-2, with D possibly called TRBD1 or TRBD2 (5 bases each). From germline, CDR1 is SQVTM and CDR2 ANQGSEA. This CDR3 is 12 amino acids long. The V end lost 3 bases, the J end lost 6 bases, and 8 bases lay between the germline ends.

Only a few counts were recorded for this clonotype. The chain has TRBV20-1 and TRBJ1-6; a possible D gene is TRBD1 (5 bases). Germline loops: CDR1 DFQATT, CDR2 SNEGSKA (reference sequence). This CDR3 is built from 18 residues. Deletions cut 0 bases from V and 9 bases from J, with 24 bases between. The CDR3 here is CSARDLGAGLGSGSPLHF. In nucleotides, the CDR3 is TGCAGTGCTAGAGATCTCGGGGCAGGCCTTGGTTCGGGTTCACCCCTCCACTTT.

The chain carries TRBV5-4 and TRBJ2-2; D unclear. The ends were cut back, 3 bases at V and 5 bases at J, with 11 bases in the middle. The CDR3 totals 14 residues. Germline lookup yields CDR1 SGHNT and CDR2 YYREEE (reference sequence). The CDR3 DNA follows: TGTGCCAGCAGCTCTGGCCTCTGGACCGGGGAGCTGTTTTTT. Its translation: CASSSGLWTGELFF.

This clonotype was seen a few times. The rearrangement joins TRBV24-1 to TRBJ2-5; possibly TRBD1 or TRBD2 for D (6 bases each). Per germline, CDR1 KGHDR and CDR2 SFDVKD. V was clipped by 4 bases and J by 2 bases, with 19 bases between them. This CDR3 is 17 amino acids long. The CDR3 nucleotides are TGTGCCACCAGTGACCCTCTGGGGGCCGCGGGGCAAGAGACCCAGTACTTC. Protein sequence: CATSDPLGAAGQETQYF.

J is TRBJ2-7 and V is TRBV4-2; no reliable D call. The CDR3 extends over 15 amino acids. Looked up from germline, CDR1 is LGHNA and CDR2 is YNFKEQ. Deletions cut 0 bases from V and 1 base from J, with 10 bases between. The CDR3 DNA sequence: TGTGCCAGCAGCCAAGATACCGGATTTTCCTACGAGCAGTACTTC. Amino acid sequence: CASSQDTGFSYEQYF.

This clonotype has more than one count but fewer than ten. The chain has TRBV12-3 or TRBV12-4 and TRBJ2-1; 9 nucleotides agree with TRBD2. After removal of 2 bases from V and 5 bases from J, the junction contained 10 bases not matched to a gene. The CDR3 contains 17 residues. In nucleotides, the CDR3 is TGTGCCAGCAGTTTAAACAGGCTAGCGGGGCTAGACAATGAGCAGTTCTTC. It yields the protein CASSLNRLAGLDNEQFF.

This clonotype has just a few counts. CDR3 sequence (DNA): TGTGCCAGCAGTTCCTGGACAGCCACAGATACGCAGTATTTT. Its translation is CASSSWTATDTQYF. The chain has TRBV28 and TRBJ2-3, with D perhaps matching TRBD1 (6 bases). This CDR3 has 14 amino acids. In germline, CDR1 is MDHEN, CDR2 SYDVKM. The V end lost 4 bases, the J end lost 2 bases, and 10 bases lay between the germline ends.